This is a list of T cell receptor beta chains from one sample in a study of cytomegalovirus exposure and HLA in healthy donors. Generated by immunoSEQ multiplex PCR, the TCRdb table keeps only in-frame clones and is missing some. The table has some 100,000 clones, 86% seen once. Sequencing was done on a sample of PBMCs. These receptors were taken from a man aged 18 to 30 in good health and CMV-seronegative. Each CDR3 is given without its conserved first and last residue. Each record gives: J gene, CDR3 length, V gene, CDR3 protein.

>TRBJ2-7|12|TRBV19
ASSITGQGSQQY
>TRBJ2-6|14|TRBV28
ASRRQGRSGANVLT
>TRBJ1-4|10|TRBV6-5
ASSETGEKLF
>TRBJ2-3|11|TRBV11-3
ASSFGGTDTQY
>TRBJ2-7|16|TRBV11-2
ASSLSLGQGVLSYEQY
>TRBJ1-6|12|TRBV10-1
ASSSGHRNSPLH
>TRBJ2-5|13|TRBV6-5
ASSYRGLGQETQY
>TRBJ2-1|15|TRBV9
ASSAPSRGISYNEQF
>TRBJ2-7|11|TRBV9
ASSAGQGDEQY
>TRBJ1-1|11|TRBV30
AWSVSRVTEAF
>TRBJ1-6|11|TRBV5-1
ASKEALGSPLH
>TRBJ2-3|17|TRBV4-2
ASSQGGRGGLIRTDTQY
>TRBJ1-5|10|TRBV7-8
ASSGTGGPQH
>TRBJ1-1|9|TRBV19
VSNGVAEAF
>TRBJ1-5|13|TRBV6-5
ASSYGRGLNQPQH
>TRBJ1-5|16|TRBV18
ASSQTGTGVVSNQPQH
>TRBJ2-2|13|TRBV4-2
ASTVKLPGPGELF
>TRBJ2-5|11|TRBV5-6
ASSRYSGETQY
>TRBJ1-4|12|TRBV7-8
ASRKGQNNEKLF
>TRBJ2-2|12|TRBV29-1
SVVSSGYTGELF
>TRBJ1-1|9|TRBV6-5
ASTVLGRAF
>TRBJ2-2|16|TRBV2
ASRGGLATYSNTGELF
>TRBJ2-7|13|TRBV30
AWSVGLASWNEQY
>TRBJ2-7|10|TRBV2
ASGGTAYEQY
>TRBJ1-2|11|TRBV9
ASSFTGDYGYT
>TRBJ2-3|11|TRBV30
AWDSGSADTQY
>TRBJ1-2|11|TRBV28
ASVLGQGRGYT
>TRBJ2-5|13|TRBV5-4
ASSAGLAGQETQY
>TRBJ2-7|11|TRBV29-1
SVLTSGSYEQY
>TRBJ1-2|11|TRBV30
AWRGTGPYGYT
>TRBJ1-2|11|TRBV7-2
ASSLDRVKGYT
>TRBJ1-1|11|TRBV5-5
ASSQAKDTEAF
>TRBJ1-2|13|TRBV27
ASSYDSTGRYGYT
>TRBJ2-1|12|TRBV6-5
ASTLGSGTNEQF
>TRBJ2-3|12|TRBV5-6
ASSFRDNPDTQY
>TRBJ2-7|10|TRBV7-2
ASSANIYEQY
>TRBJ1-1|12|TRBV12-5
ASAHPTGNTEAF
>TRBJ2-2|13|TRBV5-4
ASSPQGFLTGELF
>TRBJ2-7|15|TRBV7-9
ASSLDLAGDTTYEQY
>TRBJ1-4|13|TRBV10-3
AISEARGANEKLF
>TRBJ2-3|13|TRBV7-9
ASSPRGGPTDTQY
>TRBJ2-3|12|TRBV7-2
ASSFLRGSDTQY
>TRBJ2-1|14|TRBV30
AWSALRASPYNEQF
>TRBJ2-7|12|TRBV16
ASSPNWPTYEQY